This TCR beta chain was documented in a study of shared clonotypes between healthy human individuals. The study's findings and limits: Inspection by rarefaction showed sorted-subset sequencing to be incomplete despite large depth.

CDR3 length: 11 amino acids. The V end was cut by 3 bases, the J end by 8 bases, with 7 bases between. The germline gives CDR1 MGHDK, CDR2 SYGVNS. The assay was immunoSEQ multiplex PCR, and TCRdb's table has in-frame clones only and misses some. Here the sample spans millions of clones, 85% to 95% being singletons. Remarks on this clone: Its antigen is unidentified.

Donors had no recently reported acute infections or vaccinations and were HIV-negative. Sequenced material: naive CD4+ T cells sorted from blood. Subset meaning: CD45RA+ positively selected. V gene TRBV25-1 combines with J gene TRBJ1-2; D unclear. The clonotype originates from a man aged 18 to 35 in good health. The DNA of the CDR3 is TGTGCCAGCAGTGAGGGGTTCGGCTACACCTTC. It translates to CASSEGFGYTF.